This is a list of T cell receptor beta chains from one sample in a study of blood T cell repertoires in COVID-19. Profiled with immunoSEQ multiplex PCR; TCRdb holds only in-frame clones, not every one. Here the sample spans roughly 350,000 clones, 85% being singletons. The sample taken for sequencing was peripheral blood. These receptor sequences come from a woman younger than 35 with acute or convalescent COVID-19. Each CDR3 is given with its conserved first and last residue. The D gene is left open where the match is weak. Clone size is given for some rows only: seen once, a few or many times, or a class if the clone is expanded.

clone size	V gene	D gene	J gene	CDR3 DNA	CDR3 protein
-	TRBV14	-	TRBJ1-4	TGTGCCAGCAGCCAAGGGACGGCAGGGGCCCCCAATGAAAAACTGTTTTTT	CASSQGTAGAPNEKLFF
-	TRBV3-1/TRBV3-2	-	TRBJ2-5	TGTGCCAGCAGCCCATTTACAGAAACCCAAGAGACCCAGTACTTC	CASSPFTETQETQYF
-	TRBV4-2	TRBD2	TRBJ2-1	TGTGCCAGCAGACGTTTAGGGACTAGCGGGGGGGATGAGCAGTTCTTC	CASRRLGTSGGDEQFF
-	TRBV4-2	TRBD2	TRBJ2-7	TGTGCCAGCAGCCAAGGGACTAGCGGGAAGCGTGAGCAGTACTTC	CASSQGTSGKREQYF
-	TRBV2	-	TRBJ1-6	TGTGCCAGCAGCTCCCCGGATTCACCCCTCCACTTT	CASSSPDSPLHF
-	TRBV10-3	-	TRBJ2-1	TGTGCCATCAGTTACTCGGCAGGCGATGAGCAGTTCTTC	CAISYSAGDEQFF
-	TRBV19	TRBD2	TRBJ2-7	TGTGCCAGTAGTCATGGCGCGGGAGTTGGCGAGCAGTACTTC	CASSHGAGVGEQYF
few	TRBV7-6	-	TRBJ1-4	TGTGCCAGCAGCTTTTCCGGGATGGTAGGCGAAAAACTGTTTTTT	CASSFSGMVGEKLFF
-	TRBV7-9	-	TRBJ1-3	TGTGCCAGCAGCTACTCCTCTGGAAACACCATATATTTT	CASSYSSGNTIYF
-	TRBV6-5	-	TRBJ1-1	TGTGCCAGCAGTTACGGGGGCACAATGAACACTGAAGCTTTCTTT	CASSYGGTMNTEAFF
-	TRBV5-6	-	TRBJ2-6	TGTGCCAGCAGCTCCGGGTTAGGGCGGGAAGGGGCCAACGTCCTGACTTTC	CASSSGLGREGANVLTF
-	TRBV18	-	TRBJ2-3	TGTGCCAGCTCACCACCTCCCCCAGGGGAAGGCACAGATACGCAGTATTTT	CASSPPPPGEGTDTQYF
few	TRBV2	-	TRBJ2-3	TGTGCCAGCAGTGCCCAGAGCACAGATACGCAGTATTTT	CASSAQSTDTQYF
few	TRBV27	TRBD1	TRBJ1-4	TGTGCCAGCAAGGTGGGCAGGGGGCCCGCAACTAATGAAAAACTGTTTTTT	CASKVGRGPATNEKLFF
-	TRBV5-6	-	TRBJ1-5	TGTGCCAGCAGCTTAACAGGGTGGGACAATCAGCCCCAGCATTTT	CASSLTGWDNQPQHF